This T cell receptor (beta chain) was observed in a study of cytomegalovirus exposure and HLA in healthy donors. The PCR was carried out with 60 Vbeta primers and 13 Jbeta primers. Some clones are missing from TCRdb's copy, which holds only in-frame ones; the method was immunoSEQ multiplex PCR. The sample lists around 200,000 clones; 77% were seen once. Whole-study findings and limits: An analysis done earlier found most TCR beta V segments productive about 87% or about 30% of the time.

Regarding this clone: Its antigen remains unidentified.

Per the germline V gene, CDR1 is SGHTA and CDR2 is FQGNSA. This CDR3 comprises 18 residues. V dropped 5 bases and J dropped 0; count of bases not matched to a gene: 14. This receptor was identified in a woman aged 55-69 years in good health and CMV-seropositive. This chain connects TRBV7-2 to TRBJ2-3; 7 bases map to TRBD1. Input material: PBMCs. CDR3 DNA: TGTGCCAGCAGCGGTCGGATTGGGACAGCGAAGAGCACAGATACGCAGTATTTT. Translated: CASSGRIGTAKSTDTQYF. The full variable domain, rest sourced from reference TRBV7-2 and TRBJ2-3, is GAGVSQSPSNKVTEKGKDVELRCDPISGHTALYWYRQSLGQGLEFLIYFQGNSAPDKSGLPSDRFSAERTGGSVSTLTIQRTQQEDSAVYLCASSGRIGTAKSTDTQYFGPGTRLTVL.